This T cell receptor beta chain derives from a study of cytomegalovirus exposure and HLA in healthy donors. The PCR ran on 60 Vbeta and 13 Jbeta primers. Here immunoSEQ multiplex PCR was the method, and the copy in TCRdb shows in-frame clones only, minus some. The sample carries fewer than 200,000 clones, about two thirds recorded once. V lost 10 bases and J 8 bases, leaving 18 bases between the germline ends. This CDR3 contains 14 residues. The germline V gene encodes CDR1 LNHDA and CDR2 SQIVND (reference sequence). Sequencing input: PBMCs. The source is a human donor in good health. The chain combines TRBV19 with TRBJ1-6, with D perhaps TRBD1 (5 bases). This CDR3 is CATTPGVLHSPLHF. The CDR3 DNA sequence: TGTGCCACCACCCCGGGGGTACTACATTCACCCCTCCACTTT.